The 28 T cell receptor beta chains given below trace back to one sample, sequenced in a study of CD8+ T cells in alopecia areata. Treatment indicated: oral pan-JAK inhibitor, 5-10 mg twice daily. Sequencing used cDNA as its template, made by extracting RNA and reverse transcribing it. Sequencing was performed with immunoSEQ multiplex PCR; in TCRdb, only in-frame clones are kept and a portion is missing. This sample has under 150,000 clones, with roughly four fifths found just once. The sample consisted of CD8+ T cells sorted from blood, taken at week 4, from a patient treated with tofacitinib. The receptors come from a human donor with alopecia areata.

This clone has just a few counts. V is TRBV4-2 and J is TRBJ2-7, with 8 nucleotides matching TRBD2. Germline V gives CDR1 LGHNA, CDR2 YNFKEQ. V lost 3 bases, J lost 2 bases, and 12 bases stayed unmatched. The CDR3 covers 17 residues. The CDR3 sequence is CASSQESAGGPTYEQYF. The CDR3 region has the DNA TGTGCCAGCAGCCAGGAAAGCGCGGGGGGCCCAACCTACGAGCAGTACTTC.

The DNA of the CDR3 is TGTGCCAGCAGCGTAGTAAAGGGTCCCTACGAGCAGTACTTC. Translation gives CASSVVKGPYEQYF. The chain carries TRBV9 and TRBJ2-7; D is undetermined. This CDR3 region has 14 residues. Between the trimmed V and J ends, which lost 0 bases and 2 bases, there was a span of 9 bases. Germline CDR1 SGDLS, CDR2 YYNGEE.

This clone was seen a handful of times. The chain joins TRBV4-1 to TRBJ2-7, with 8 bases aligning to TRBD2. V was clipped by 0 bases and J by 2 bases; unmatched bases: 3. Germline assignment: CDR1 MGHRA and CDR2 YSYEKL. The CDR3 has 15 amino acids. CDR3 coding DNA: TGCGCCAGCAGCCAAGAACAGCGGGGGACCTACGAGCAGTACTTC. Its protein product is CASSQEQRGTYEQYF.

This clone has a single count. The chain uses TRBV6-5 and TRBJ2-7; maybe TRBD2 (7 bases). This CDR3 has 12 residues. Germline V gives CDR1 MNHEY, CDR2 SVGAGI. V shed 8 bases and J shed 1 base, with 9 bases lying between them. The CDR3 DNA reads TGTGCCAGCGGGGGGGCTTCCTACGAGCAGTACTTC. This codes for CASGGASYEQYF.

The chain joins TRBV14 to TRBJ1-2, with a weak D call TRBD1 (5 bases). Germline V gene data show CDR1 as SGHDN and CDR2 as FVKESK. The CDR3 has 16 amino acids. V shed 3 bases and J shed 0 bases, with 14 bases lying between them. The CDR3 loop is CASSQKRDGANYGYTF. The CDR3 DNA follows: TGTGCCAGCAGCCAGAAGAGGGACGGAGCTAACTATGGCTACACCTTC.

The CDR3 nucleotides read TGTGCCAGCAGCTTAGACGGGGACAGGCCACAAGAGACCCAGTACTTC. Its translation: CASSLDGDRPQETQYF. The J gene is TRBJ2-5, the V gene TRBV5-4; 8 nucleotides line up with TRBD1. Germline CDR1 reads SGHNT; CDR2 reads YYREEE (reference sequence). Trimming took 2 bases from V and 2 from J; bases not matched to a gene: 8. The CDR3 is 16 residues long.

The V and J genes are TRBV23-1 and TRBJ2-7, with a tentative D call TRBD2 (5 bases). TRBV23-1 is assigned to the ORF class and has an uncertain function. V lost 0 bases and J lost 3, with 6 bases in between. This CDR3 comprises 13 residues. The CDR3 coding sequence is TGCGCCAGCAGTCAATCGAGGGACTACGAGCAGTACTTC. This encodes CASSQSRDYEQYF.

This clone was detected a few times. Other DNA sequences in this sample translate to the same CDR3. CDR3 loop: CASSLEGSSYEQYF. The CDR3 DNA reads as TGTGCCAGCAGCTTAGAAGGCTCATCCTACGAGCAGTACTTC. The J gene is TRBJ2-7, the V gene TRBV7-9, with D unclear. V was shortened by 1 base and J by 1 base, with 8 bases between the two germline ends. The CDR3 is made up of 14 amino acids. CDR1 is SEHNR, CDR2 FQNEAQ, per germline (reference sequence).

The chain recombines TRBV2 with TRBJ2-1, with D maybe TRBD2 (5 bases). Between the trimmed V and J ends, which lost 6 bases and 3 bases, there was a span of 12 bases. In germline, CDR1 is SNHLY, CDR2 FYNNEI. CDR3 length: 14 amino acids. The CDR3 bases are TGTGCCAGCAGATCTGGCCGGGGCTACAATGAGCAGTTCTTC. Translation gives CASRSGRGYNEQFF.

This chain links TRBV7-9 with TRBJ2-5; TRBD2 is a possible D gene (6 bases). From germline, CDR1 is SEHNR and CDR2 FQNEAQ (reference sequence). The CDR3 sequence is 15 residues long. The V gene lost 8 bases and the J gene lost 5 bases, with 21 bases spanning the gap. This CDR3 is CASWAESSGEETQYF. The DNA for the CDR3 is TGTGCCAGCTGGGCTGAGAGTAGCGGCGAGGAGACCCAGTACTTC.

J is TRBJ1-4 and V is TRBV2, with D perhaps TRBD1 (6 bases). The germline V and J ends were trimmed by 6 bases and 5 bases, with 16 bases remaining between them. CDR1 SNHLY and CDR2 FYNNEI come from the germline V gene. The CDR3 sequence is 15 residues long. The CDR3 region is CASRAGALENEKLFF. CDR3 DNA: TGTGCCAGCAGAGCAGGGGCGCTCGAGAATGAAAAACTGTTTTTT.

V usage is TRBV25-1 and J usage is TRBJ2-5, with a tentative D call TRBD1 (6 bases). Germline V gene lookup returns CDR1 MGHDK and CDR2 SYGVNS. The germline V and J ends were trimmed by 3 bases and 6 bases, with 11 bases remaining between them. This CDR3 is 13 amino acids long. The chain's CDR3 is CASSEDRRQTQYF. Here the CDR3 DNA reads TGTGCCAGCAGTGAGGACAGACGACAGACCCAGTACTTC.

V is TRBV6-5 and J is TRBJ1-1, with TRBD1 identical over 10 bases. This CDR3 spans 13 amino acids. Looked up from germline, CDR1 is MNHEY and CDR2 is SVGAGI. Germline trimming cut 4 bases from V and 7 bases from J; bases unmatched to any gene: 3. The CDR3 spells CASSWGQGIEAFF. Here the CDR3 DNA reads TGTGCCAGCAGTTGGGGACAGGGGATTGAAGCTTTCTTT.

The gene calls are TRBV4-3 and TRBJ1-4, with 12 bases matching TRBD1. Germline lookup yields CDR1 LGHNA and CDR2 YSLEER. The junction had 3 bases not matched to a gene; V was cut back by 3 bases and J by 7 bases. The CDR3 extends over 15 amino acids. This chain's CDR3 is CASSQGTGGGEKLFF. CDR3 DNA: TGCGCCAGCAGCCAGGGGACAGGGGGCGGTGAAAAACTGTTTTTT.

The chain combines TRBV9 with TRBJ2-5; 7 bases align to TRBD2. J lost 2 bases, V lost 3 bases, and 16 bases had no gene match. The CDR3 runs to 18 residues. Germline CDR1 and CDR2: SGDLS and YYNGEE. The chain's CDR3 is CASSASDYLAEWQETQYF. The CDR3 nucleotides read TGTGCCAGCAGCGCCTCCGATTATCTAGCGGAGTGGCAAGAGACCCAGTACTTC.

This clone was seen ten or more times. The chain joins TRBV7-8 to TRBJ2-1, with D possibly being TRBD1 or TRBD2 (5 bases each). The germline V gene encodes CDR1 SGHVS and CDR2 FQNEAQ. The CDR3 length is 18 residues. Trimming took 6 bases from V and 7 from J, leaving 28 bases between them. DNA of the CDR3: TGTGCCAGCAGATATTCGCCGGGACCCCAGGCCGATAGAAATGAGCAGTTCTTC. Amino acids: CASRYSPGPQADRNEQFF. Full variable domain (outside the CDR3, taken from reference TRBV7-8 and TRBJ2-1): GAGVSQSPRYKVAKRGQDVALRCDPISGHVSLFWYQQALGQGPEFLTYFQNEAQLDKSGLPSDRFFAERPEGSVSTLKIQRTQQEDSAVYLCASRYSPGPQADRNEQFFGPGTRLTVL.

This rearrangement joins TRBV4-1 to TRBJ1-5; D gene uncertain. The CDR3 has 15 amino acids. With 0 bases removed from V and 4 bases from J, the gap between germline ends came to 10 bases. Germline V gives CDR1 MGHRA, CDR2 YSYEKL. CDR3 sequence (DNA): TGCGCCAGCAGCCAAGACCATTGGGGAAATCAGCCCCAGCATTTT. Its translation is CASSQDHWGNQPQHF.

Written as DNA, the CDR3 is TGTGCCAGCAGTGTGGGTCAGGGAGATGAAAAACTGTTTTTT. Its protein product is CASSVGQGDEKLFF. The J gene is TRBJ1-4, the V gene TRBV25-1; D may be TRBD1 (5 bases). The CDR3 length is 14 residues. Per the germline V gene, CDR1 is MGHDK and CDR2 is SYGVNS. V lost 4 bases and J lost 6, with 12 bases in between.

The V call is TRBV14, the J call TRBJ2-2, with D maybe TRBD2 (6 bases). There are 15 residues in the CDR3. The germline V and J ends were trimmed by 4 bases and 4 bases, with 13 bases remaining between them. Looked up from germline, CDR1 is SGHDN and CDR2 is FVKESK. This CDR3 is CASSPFERATGELFF. The CDR3 DNA is TGTGCCAGCAGCCCCTTTGAGCGGGCCACCGGGGAGCTGTTTTTT.

This chain connects TRBV7-9 to TRBJ2-3, with 8 bases aligning to TRBD2. Trimming removed 8 bases from V and 4 bases from J; junction bases left unmatched: 5. Germline V gene lookup returns CDR1 SEHNR and CDR2 FQNEAQ (reference sequence). The CDR3 runs 13 residues. CDR3 sequence: CASRRGAPDTQYF. The CDR3 DNA is TGTGCCAGCCGGCGGGGGGCCCCAGATACGCAGTATTTT.

The rearrangement uses TRBV29-1 and TRBJ2-3, with D perhaps matching TRBD1 (5 bases). CDR1 and CDR2 (germline): SQVTM, ANQGSEA. Trimming pared 2 bases from V and 3 bases from J, leaving 12 bases between. The CDR3 totals 14 residues. The CDR3 coding sequence is TGCAGCGTTGAATCAGGGTCGAGTACAGATACGCAGTATTTT. It codes for CSVESGSSTDTQYF.

This chain links TRBV27 with TRBJ2-4; TRBD1 agrees at 7 bases. Trimming cost V 10 bases and J 3 bases; bases outside gene matches: 3. Germline CDR1 MNHEY, CDR2 SMNVEV (reference sequence). The CDR3 has 12 amino acids. Written as DNA, the CDR3 is TGTGCCACCGGGACAGTCAAAAACATTCAGTACTTC. The encoded protein is CATGTVKNIQYF.

This rearrangement joins TRBV7-9 to TRBJ2-1, with TRBD1 as a possible D gene (5 bases). The V and J ends lost 5 bases and 0 bases respectively, with 14 bases between them. CDR3 length: 16 residues. The germline gives CDR1 SEHNR, CDR2 FQNEAQ (reference sequence). The CDR3 DNA reads as TGTGCCAGCAGCCCTAGGCTGACAGCCTCCTACAATGAGCAGTTCTTC. This translates into CASSPRLTASYNEQFF. The variable domain in full, completed from reference TRBV7-9 and TRBJ2-1, reads DTGVSQNPRHKITKRGQNVTFRCDPISEHNRLYWYRQTLGQGPEFLTYFQNEAQLEKSRLLSDRFSAERPKGSFSTLEIQRTEQGDSAMYLCASSPRLTASYNEQFFGPGTRLTVL.

J is TRBJ1-6 and V is TRBV7-9; D is undetermined. V lost 1 base and J 7 bases, leaving 11 bases between the germline ends. The CDR3 loop spans 15 amino acids. Germline CDR1 is SEHNR and CDR2 is FQNEAQ (reference sequence). The CDR3 protein is CASSLDAGTNSPLHF. The CDR3 nucleotides are TGTGCCAGCAGCTTAGACGCAGGCACCAATTCACCCCTCCACTTT. Full variable domain (missing parts from reference TRBV7-9 and TRBJ1-6): DTGVSQNPRHKITKRGQNVTFRCDPISEHNRLYWYRQTLGQGPEFLTYFQNEAQLEKSRLLSDRFSAERPKGSFSTLEIQRTEQGDSAMYLCASSLDAGTNSPLHFGNGTRLTVT.

The chain links TRBV29-1 to TRBJ1-1, with D possibly being TRBD1 (5 bases). This CDR3 comprises 12 residues. V was trimmed by 4 bases and J by 7 bases, leaving 13 bases between them. Germline lookup yields CDR1 SQVTM and CDR2 ANQGSEA. CDR3 in DNA: TGCAGCGTTGGAGTGGGGGGTATTGAAGCTTTCTTT. Encoded protein: CSVGVGGIEAFF.

Here the CDR3 reads CASSKPYSPSSGYTF. CDR3 nucleotides: TGTGCCAGCAGCAAACCTTACTCCCCATCTAGTGGCTACACCTTC. This chain links TRBV27 with TRBJ1-2, with D hard to call. CDR3 size: 15 residues. Trimming left V 6 bases short and J 7 bases short, with 21 bases between. The germline V gene encodes CDR1 MNHEY and CDR2 SMNVEV (reference sequence).

This chain uses TRBV7-2 with TRBJ2-3; 11 bases match TRBD2. This CDR3 has 16 residues. Germline V gives CDR1 SGHTA, CDR2 FQGNSA. Trimming at V came to 6 bases and at J to 5 bases, leaving 10 bases not matched to a gene. CDR3 sequence reads: CASRRYSGGAKDTQYF. The CDR3 DNA reads as TGTGCCAGCAGGAGATATAGCGGGGGGGCAAAAGATACGCAGTATTTT.

This rearrangement joins TRBV6-5 to TRBJ2-7; D remains unclear. This CDR3 region has 13 residues. The V and J ends lost 6 bases and 3 bases respectively, with 12 bases between them. Germline CDR1 and CDR2: MNHEY and SVGAGI. The CDR3 protein is CASSRDWIYEQYF. The CDR3 region has the DNA TGTGCCAGCAGCCGAGACTGGATCTACGAGCAGTACTTC.